This passage covers 22 T cell receptor beta chains from one sample sequenced in a study of CD8+CD57+ T cells in acquired aplastic anemia. Profiling of TCR beta VDJ combinations and CDR3 sequences used genomic DNA as template. Each CDR3 protein is one row after TCRdb ran MiXCR on the reads. The sample lists 150,000 to 200,000 distinct CDR3 sequences, approximately 48% occurring once. All sequencing subjects had displayed CD8+CD57+ cell expansion on flow cytometry. The sequenced sample consisted of sorted CD4+, CD8+, or CD8+CD57+ T cells (not recorded which) from PBMCs. These receptors were obtained from a human donor with aplastic anemia.

Notes on this clonotype: A read error is possible here, since a much larger clone lies one base away. J is TRBJ2-6 and V is TRBV5-1; no clear D gene. CDR3 length: 12 amino acids. CDR1 is SGHRS, CDR2 YFSETQ, per germline. V lost 9 bases and J lost 1, with 5 bases in between. The chain's CDR3 is CAIISGANVLTF. The CDR3 DNA sequence: TGCGCCATCATATCTGGGGCCAACGTCCTGACTTTC. The whole variable domain, remainder taken from reference TRBV5-1 and TRBJ2-6, is KAGVTQTPRYLIKTRGQQVTLSCSPISGHRSVSWYQQTPGQGLQFLFEYFSETQRNKGNFPGRFSGRQFSNSRSEMNVSTLELGDSALYLCAIISGANVLTFGAGSRLTVL.

Turning to this clonotype: The junction departs from the called germline gene at one end, perhaps through a read error. This chain joins TRBV10-3 and TRBJ1-6, with a tentative D call TRBD1 (5 bases). This CDR3 has 16 amino acids. Germline assignment: CDR1 ENHRY and CDR2 SYGVKD. The CDR3 DNA reads TGTGCCATCGGTGAGTCTCAGGGCATCTATAATTCACCCCTCCACTTT. Residues: CAIGESQGIYNSPLHF.

The chain links TRBV7-9 to TRBJ2-7; D possibly uses TRBD1 or TRBD2 (5 bases each). V dropped 5 bases and J dropped 0 bases, with 14 bases sitting between them. The CDR3 totals 15 residues. CDR1 is SEHNR and CDR2 is FQNEAQ in the germline V gene (reference sequence). CDR3 sequence reads: CASSPNGTVSYEQYF. CDR3 in DNA: TGTGCCAGCAGCCCCAACGGGACGGTCTCCTACGAGCAGTACTTC.

This clonotype was seen a few times. Compared with germline, one end of the junction differs, possibly owing to a read error. J is TRBJ2-1 and V is TRBV5-4; weak D call: TRBD2 (5 bases). Germline CDR1 SGHNT, CDR2 YYREEE (reference sequence). CDR3 size: 15 residues. The CDR3 DNA reads TGTGCCAGCAGCTTGGCCAGCGGAATCTACAATGAGCAGTGCTTC. Protein product: CASSLASGIYNEQCF. Based on the CDR3 plus reference TRBV5-4 and TRBJ2-1, the full variable domain is ETGVTQSPTHLIKTRGQQVTLRCSSQSGHNTVSWYQQALGQGPQFIFQYYREEENGRGNFPPRFSGLQFPNYSSELNVNALELDDSALYLCASSLASGIYNEQCFGPGTRLTVL.

The V call is TRBV6-1, the J call TRBJ2-7; TRBD2 is a possible D gene (5 bases). V was shortened by 10 bases and J by 0 bases, with 13 bases between the two germline ends. The CDR3 contains 13 residues. Germline CDR1 MNHNS, CDR2 SASEGT. The CDR3 reads CATLTGSSYEQYF. In DNA, the CDR3 is TGTGCCACCTTGACGGGGAGCTCCTACGAGCAGTACTTC.

This rearrangement joins TRBV29-1 to TRBJ1-1; the match to TRBD1 covers 7 bases. CDR1 SQVTM and CDR2 ANQGSEA come from the germline V gene. Trimming removed 6 bases from V and 3 bases from J; junction bases left unmatched: 4. This CDR3 region has 12 residues. Here the CDR3 reads CSVSGTDTEAFF. The CDR3 nucleotides are TGCAGCGTCTCCGGGACAGACACTGAAGCTTTCTTT.

This clonotype was recorded at least ten times. The chain employs TRBV7-9 and TRBJ2-1, with 7 bases aligning to TRBD2. Losses at the gene ends were 2 bases for V and 0 bases for J; bases not matched to a gene: 4. The CDR3 spans 16 residues. The germline gives CDR1 SEHNR, CDR2 FQNEAQ (reference sequence). The CDR3 region is CASSLRAGVSYNEQFF. The DNA of the CDR3 is TGTGCCAGCAGCTTAAGGGCGGGAGTCTCCTACAATGAGCAGTTCTTC.

About this clonotype: The junction does not match germline at one end; this may be a read error. V is TRBV18 and J is TRBJ2-7; the D gene is possibly TRBD1 (5 bases). Germline assignment: CDR1 KGHSH and CDR2 LQKENI. The length of the CDR3 is 14 residues. CDR3 sequence: CASSPRQLSYGQYF. The CDR3, as DNA: TGTGCCAGCTCACCAAGACAGCTCAGCTACGGGCAGTACTTC. Filled out from reference TRBV18 and TRBJ2-7, the complete variable domain reads NAGVMQNPRHLVRRRGQEARLRCSPMKGHSHVYWYRQLPEEGLKFMVYLQKENIIDESGMPKERFSAEFPKEGPSILRIQQVVRGDSAAYFCASSPRQLSYGQYFGPGTRLTVT.

Comments on this clonotype: No conserved phenylalanine or tryptophan ends this CDR3, so it is likely a read error. It is unclear where the CDR3 begins or ends on the DNA, so no DNA is shown, and the CDR3 is as TCRdb lists it. CDR3: CASSLTASGRAGELVS. The chain links TRBV7-3 to TRBJ2-2; the table names TRBD2, a call not compared with the DNA. CDR1 SGHTA and CDR2 FQGTGA come from the germline V gene. The CDR3 numbers 16 amino acids, ends counted.

In this sample, this clonotype turned up many times. This chain uses TRBV12-3 or TRBV12-4 with TRBJ1-1; D not resolved. V was trimmed by 3 bases and J by 7 bases, leaving 12 bases between them. CDR3 length equals 13 residues. CDR3 bases: TGTGCCAGCAGTTTGGAGGGCCCTTTTGAAGCTTTCTTT. Translating gives CASSLEGPFEAFF.

The CDR3 reads CASSLGTGGDEQYF. The DNA of the CDR3 is TGCGCCAGCAGCTTGGGGACAGGGGGAGACGAGCAGTACTTC. The chain employs TRBV5-1 and TRBJ2-5; 10 nucleotides align to TRBD1. The J call is in doubt because the DNA end fits TRBJ2-7 better. Germline V lookup: CDR1 SGHRS, CDR2 YFSETQ. There are 14 residues in the CDR3.

V and J are TRBV6-1 and TRBJ2-2, with 10 nucleotides matching TRBD2. J gave up 0 bases and V 4 bases, and 2 bases lay outside the gene matches. CDR3 length equals 16 residues. Germline V lookup: CDR1 MNHNS, CDR2 SASEGT. The CDR3 reads CASSGTSGANTGELFF. CDR3 in DNA: TGTGCCAGCAGTGGGACTAGCGGCGCGAACACCGGGGAGCTGTTTTTT.

The chain is built from TRBV29-1 and TRBJ2-7; D might be TRBD1 (5 bases). The germline V gene has CDR1 SQVTM and CDR2 ANQGSEA. This CDR3 is built from 13 residues. Trimming left V 4 bases short and J 1 base short, with 11 bases between. CDR3 sequence: CSVGTRQSYEQYF. Written as DNA, the CDR3 is TGCAGCGTTGGTACCCGACAGTCCTACGAGCAGTACTTC.

This clonotype occurred many times. The chain links TRBV9 to TRBJ2-2, with D possibly TRBD2 on 6 matching bases. V lost 0 bases, J lost 6 bases, and 15 bases lay in between. The CDR3 has 16 amino acids. The germline V gene encodes CDR1 SGDLS and CDR2 YYNGEE. The DNA of the CDR3 is TGTGCCAGCAGCGTAGCAACTAGCACCCTTTCCGGGGAGCTGTTTTTT. Amino acids: CASSVATSTLSGELFF.

V gene TRBV20-1 combines with J gene TRBJ2-3; tentatively, D is TRBD2 (8 bases). CDR1 DFQATT and CDR2 SNEGSKA come from the germline V gene (reference sequence). The CDR3 runs to 14 residues. The V end lost 5 bases, the J end lost 2 bases, and 14 bases lay between the germline ends. The CDR3 reads CSAGTAGVTDTQYF. DNA of the CDR3: TGCAGTGCTGGGACAGCGGGGGTCACAGATACGCAGTATTTT.

The J gene is TRBJ1-2, the V gene TRBV12-5, with 12 bases identical to TRBD1. The CDR3 sequence is 17 residues long. Germline loops: CDR1 LGHNT, CDR2 FRNRAP. J was trimmed by 8 bases and V by 2 bases; bases with no gene match: 12. The CDR3 DNA follows: TGTGCTAGTGGTTTGCCTACGGGACAGGGGGCTTCGACCGGCTACACCTTC. It yields the protein CASGLPTGQGASTGYTF.

As regards this clonotype: One junction end disagrees with the germline gene, perhaps due to a read error. This chain links TRBV11-2 with TRBJ2-1, with 8 nucleotides matching TRBD1. Germline V gene lookup returns CDR1 SGHAT and CDR2 FQNNGV. The CDR3 contains 14 residues. Written as DNA, the CDR3 is TGTTCCAGCAGCCAGGACAGGGCGGTTAAGGAGCAGTTCTTC. It codes for CSSSQDRAVKEQFF.

This clonotype was counted only a few times. At one end, the junction sequence differs from germline, possibly due to a read error. This chain links TRBV2 with TRBJ2-3; D remains unclear. Looked up from germline, CDR1 is SNHLY and CDR2 is FYNNEI. The length of the CDR3 is 14 residues. As DNA, the CDR3 is TGTGCCAGCGGTGAACGATCGGGTATGGATACGCAGTATTTT. Its protein product is CASGERSGMDTQYF.

This clonotype was found many times. V and J are TRBV6-2 or TRBV6-3 and TRBJ2-7, with a tentative D call TRBD2 (5 bases). V lost 2 bases and J lost 6, with 14 bases in between. The CDR3 totals 14 residues. The germline V gene has CDR1 MNHEY and CDR2 SVGEGT. The CDR3 sequence: CASSYATTSPEQYF. CDR3 coding DNA: TGTGCCAGCAGTTACGCGACAACTAGTCCCGAGCAGTACTTC.

The chain joins TRBV19 to TRBJ1-1, with D uncertain. Germline V gene lookup returns CDR1 LNHDA and CDR2 SQIVND (reference sequence). The CDR3 runs to 15 residues. Trimming cost V 3 bases and J 8 bases, with 19 bases left between them. CDR3 loop: CASSMWDVPSIEAFF. The CDR3 bases are TGTGCCAGTAGTATGTGGGATGTGCCATCCATAGAAGCTTTCTTT.

This rearrangement joins TRBV10-3 to TRBJ1-2, with a possible D match to TRBD1 (6 bases). The germline V gene has CDR1 ENHRY and CDR2 SYGVKD. Between the trimmed V and J ends, which lost 8 bases and 7 bases, there was a span of 11 bases. This CDR3 spans 11 amino acids. Here the CDR3 DNA reads TGTGCCATCGGCAGGGGTAGTGGCTACACCTTC. It yields the protein CAIGRGSGYTF.

Worth noting for this clonotype: An end of the junction does not agree with germline; a read error may underlie this. The chain joins TRBV25-1 to TRBJ2-3; no clear D gene. Germline-derived CDR1 and CDR2 are MGHDK and SYGVNS. The CDR3 has 14 amino acids. The CDR3: CASSEEEYSDTQYF. The CDR3 DNA reads TGTGCCAGCAGTGAAGAAGAGTATTCAGATACGCAGTACTTT.